Reported below is one T cell receptor (beta chain). Different DNA sequences within this sample yield the same CDR3. Individuals aged roughly 18 to 90 years were recruited from roughly 23 US areas. Methods used by the authors: Scientists estimated how many nucleated cells there were by amplifying reference gene primers. The assay was immunoSEQ multiplex PCR, and TCRdb's table has in-frame clones only and misses some. That table supplies the V and J calls and clone size; D and trimming were determined from the DNA. This table has about 200,000 clones, 65% to 90% appearing once. The sample belongs to a study of blood T cell repertoires in COVID-19. On the study more broadly: The United States, Italy and Spain were the sources of the acute and convalescent COVID-19 samples.

The sequence was collected from a woman aged 40 to 50 with acute COVID-19. The source material was PBMCs or T cells enriched from blood (not recorded which).

The chain's CDR3 is CASSLGQNYGYTF. The CDR3 DNA is TGTGCCAGCAGCTTGGGACAGAACTATGGCTACACCTTC. The chain carries TRBV5-6 and TRBJ1-2; maybe TRBD1 (5 bases). Deletions cut 0 bases from V and 2 bases from J, with 5 bases between. Germline CDR1 is SGHDT and CDR2 is YYEEEE. The CDR3 totals 13 residues.